These 9 T cell receptor beta chains were sequenced from one sample in a study of T cell repertoires in cytomegalovirus infection. TCRdb fed the reads into MiXCR, producing one record per CDR3 protein. The data contain roughly 500,000 distinct CDR3 sequences, around 11% of them seen just once; the ten biggest clones take up about a tenth. Material for sequencing was PBMCs. The receptors derive from a human donor in good health (CMV status not recorded). Some clones in this sample may be carry-over from other donors' samples.

This clonotype came up a few times. This chain uses TRBV4-2 with TRBJ2-3; no clear D gene. V dropped 0 bases and J dropped 6 bases, with 10 bases sitting between them. The germline CDR1 and CDR2 sequences are LGHNA and YNFKEQ. CDR3 length: 14 residues. In DNA, the CDR3 is TGTGCCAGCAGCCAAGATTATTTTACGGATACGCAGTATTTT. It specifies CASSQDYFTDTQYF.

This clonotype has ten or more counts. The V call is TRBV18, the J call TRBJ2-3, with TRBD2 matching over 10 bases. The CDR3 runs 16 residues. The germline V gene encodes CDR1 KGHSH and CDR2 LQKENI. V shed 1 base and J 9 bases; nucleotides not matched to a gene: 10. The chain's CDR3 is CASSPLLAGAGETQYF. CDR3 bases: TGTGCCAGCTCACCACTCCTAGCGGGGGCCGGGGAAACGCAGTATTTT.

This clonotype has just a few counts. The gene calls are TRBV11-3 and TRBJ2-3; 9 bases are shared with TRBD1. V trimming: 5 bases; J trimming: 3 bases; junction bases outside the gene matches: 6. The germline V gene encodes CDR1 SGHNT and CDR2 YENEEA. The CDR3 extends over 15 amino acids. CDR3 sequence: CASSPDRGRTDTQYF. CDR3 nucleotides: TGTGCCAGCAGCCCCGACAGGGGGAGAACAGATACGCAGTATTTT.

This clonotype was seen at least ten times. This chain connects TRBV7-3 to TRBJ2-3; 10 nucleotides agree with TRBD2. Trimming cost V 5 bases and J 2 bases; bases outside gene matches: 4. The length of the CDR3 is 15 residues. CDR1 is SGHTA, CDR2 FQGTGA, per germline. CDR3 protein: CASSPSGSNTDTQYF. Written as DNA, the CDR3 is TGTGCCAGCAGCCCTAGCGGGAGCAACACAGATACGCAGTATTTT.

Details on this clonotype: A much larger clonotype is one base distant, so this may be a read error. The chain carries TRBV12-3 or TRBV12-4 and TRBJ2-3, with a possible D match to TRBD1 (6 bases). The CDR3 spans 15 residues. The V end was cut by 5 bases, the J end by 4 bases, with 16 bases between. In DNA, the CDR3 is TGTGCCAGCAGTCGGAGGCAGGGGAACCCAGATACGCAGTATTTT. It translates to CASSRRQGNPDTQYF.

This clonotype was seen a few times. This chain connects TRBV29-1 to TRBJ1-2, with D tentatively TRBD1 (6 bases). In germline, CDR1 is SQVTM, CDR2 ANQGSEA. The length of the CDR3 is 11 residues. V was shortened by 5 bases and J by 7 bases, with 11 bases between the two germline ends. This CDR3 reads CSVRGGGGYTF. The CDR3 DNA reads as TGCAGCGTTCGAGGGGGAGGTGGCTACACCTTC.

This clonotype was found many times. The rearrangement joins TRBV12-3 or TRBV12-4 to TRBJ2-3; D remains unclear. CDR3 length equals 13 residues. V was shortened by 5 bases and J by 2 bases, with 8 bases between the two germline ends. The CDR3 DNA reads as TGTGCCAGCAGTCACGGAGACACAGATACGCAGTATTTT. This gives the protein CASSHGDTDTQYF.

This clonotype has a count of ten or more. The rearrangement links TRBV19 to TRBJ2-2; D unresolved. CDR1 and CDR2 (germline): LNHDA, SQIVND (reference sequence). The V and J ends lost 1 base and 1 base respectively, with 13 bases between them. This CDR3 is 17 amino acids long. CDR3 in amino acids: CASSIVHLLENTGELFF. The CDR3 DNA sequence: TGTGCCAGTAGTATAGTCCACCTTCTAGAGAACACCGGGGAGCTGTTTTTT. The whole variable domain, remainder taken from reference TRBV19 and TRBJ2-2, is DGGITQSPKYLFRKEGQNVTLSCEQNLNHDAMYWYRQDPGQGLRLIYYSQIVNDFQKGDIAEGYSVSREKKESFPLTVTSAQKNPTAFYLCASSIVHLLENTGELFFGEGSRLTVL.

This clonotype came up a few times. The rearrangement links TRBV6-5 to TRBJ1-1; possible D gene TRBD1, 6 bases. Germline CDR1 reads MNHEY; CDR2 reads SVGAGI. Trimming left V 2 bases short and J 6 bases short, with 10 bases between. CDR3 size: 13 residues. CDR3 region: CASSYIRGPEAFF. The CDR3 DNA is TGTGCCAGCAGTTACATCAGGGGCCCTGAAGCTTTCTTT.